The rows below give T cell receptor beta chains drawn from one sample of a study of shared clonotypes between healthy human individuals. The method was immunoSEQ multiplex PCR; TCRdb's version includes in-frame clones alone and lacks a portion of them. The sample lists about 1 million clones, about 80% seen once, with approximately 1.5% in the top ten. Sequenced input: memory CD4+ T cells sorted from blood. The receptor set was obtained from a man between 18 and 35 years old in good health. CDR3s include the opening cysteine and the closing phenylalanine or tryptophan. D genes are given only for firm matches. A clone size is listed for some rows: how often the clone was seen (once, few, many), or a class if it is expanded.

d_call	v_call	j_call	clone_size	cdr3_aa	cdr3_nt
TRBD1	TRBV5-1	TRBJ2-3	.	CASSLRQGTDTQYF	TGCGCCAGCAGCTTGCGACAGGGGACAGATACGCAGTATTTT
TRBD2	TRBV6-5	TRBJ2-2	few	CASSFREATGELFF	TGTGCCAGCAGTTTCCGGGAGGCCACCGGGGAGCTGTTTTTT
TRBD2	TRBV10-1	TRBJ2-7	.	CASSELAGGEQYF	TGCGCCAGCAGTGAACTAGCGGGAGGCGAGCAGTACTTC
TRBD2	TRBV30	TRBJ2-7	.	CATTSGRNEQYF	TGTGCCACCACTAGCGGGAGAAACGAGCAGTACTTC
.	TRBV7-2	TRBJ1-2	.	CASSNSGDYGYTF	TGTGCCAGCAGCAACTCGGGGGACTATGGCTACACCTTC
.	TRBV7-2	TRBJ2-3	.	CASSPRHLTDTQYF	TGTGCCAGCAGCCCCCGACACTTAACAGATACGCAGTATTTT
TRBD1	TRBV14	TRBJ2-7	.	CASSPLRDRGTEQYF	TGTGCCAGCAGCCCGTTAAGGGACAGGGGAACCGAGCAGTACTTC
.	TRBV4-3	TRBJ2-5	.	CASSLGHRETQYF	TGCGCCAGCAGCCTCGGACACAGAGAGACCCAGTACTTC
.	TRBV7-6	TRBJ2-3	once	CASSSQAGTDTQYF	TGTGCCAGCAGCTCACAGGCGGGCACAGATACGCAGTATTTT
TRBD1	TRBV9	TRBJ1-4	.	CASSVDTGGSEKLFF	TGTGCCAGCAGCGTAGATACAGGGGGAAGTGAAAAACTGTTTTTT
.	TRBV5-6	TRBJ1-2	.	CASSLPGGNYGYTF	TGTGCCAGCAGCTTGCCCGGGGGGAACTATGGCTACACCTTC
.	TRBV9	TRBJ2-5	.	CASSSRGDNQETQYF	TGTGCCAGCAGCTCTCGCGGGGATAACCAAGAGACCCAGTACTTC
.	TRBV7-8	TRBJ2-5	.	CASSLNLETQYF	TGTGCCAGCAGTCTGAATCTAGAGACCCAGTACTTC
TRBD2	TRBV30	TRBJ2-1	.	CAWSEASGIPYNEQFF	TGTGCCTGGAGTGAAGCTAGCGGGATACCCTACAATGAGCAGTTCTTC
.	TRBV19	TRBJ1-1	.	CASKTPNTEAFF	TGTGCCAGTAAGACACCGAACACTGAAGCTTTCTTT
.	TRBV5-1	TRBJ1-2	.	CASSLGSGTYGYTF	TGCGCCAGCAGCTTGGGGAGCGGGACCTATGGCTACACCTTC
.	TRBV5-4	TRBJ2-7	once	CASTPGGGFTEQYF	TGTGCCAGCACCCCTGGGGGCGGCTTTACCGAGCAGTACTTC
TRBD1	TRBV4-1	TRBJ1-1	.	CASSRSRTGLGNTEAFF	TGCGCCAGCAGCCGATCACGGACAGGGCTGGGGAACACTGAAGCTTTCTTT
.	TRBV18	TRBJ2-4	.	CASSPSGQPLAKNIQYF	TGTGCCAGCTCACCAAGTGGGCAGCCTCTAGCCAAAAACATTCAGTACTTC
TRBD2	TRBV5-1	TRBJ2-3	.	CASSPGLAGSREYF	TGCGCCAGCAGCCCGGGACTAGCGGGGAGTCGGGAGTATTTT
.	TRBV6-4	TRBJ1-2	.	CASARAADTNYGYTF	TGTGCCAGCGCCCGGGCGGCCGATACTAACTATGGCTACACCTTC
.	TRBV6-1	TRBJ2-2	.	CASSVGRLGGRTGELFF	TGTGCCAGCAGTGTAGGACGTCTGGGGGGCCGAACCGGGGAGCTGTTTTTT
TRBD1	TRBV30	TRBJ2-1	.	CAWSHGTGLNEQFF	TGTGCCTGGAGCCACGGGACAGGGCTCAATGAGCAGTTCTTC
TRBD2	TRBV5-4	TRBJ2-5	once	CASSRGLAGEGETQYF	TGTGCCAGCAGCCGGGGACTAGCGGGAGAAGGGGAGACCCAGTACTTC
.	TRBV7-2	TRBJ1-3	.	CASTPGAISGNTIYF	TGTGCCAGCACTCCGGGGGCTATCTCTGGAAACACCATATATTTT
.	TRBV11-3	TRBJ2-1	.	CASSLAGANNEQFF	TGTGCCAGCAGCTTAGCGGGCGCCAACAATGAGCAGTTCTTC
.	TRBV28	TRBJ2-2	.	CASLTGTWNTGELFF	TGTGCCAGCCTAACCGGGACATGGAACACCGGGGAGCTGTTTTTT
TRBD1	TRBV2	TRBJ1-1	.	CASSGQMNTEAFF	TGTGCCAGCTCGGGACAGATGAACACTGAAGCTTTCTTT
TRBD2	TRBV5-1	TRBJ2-1	.	CASSPGTSGRGYNEQFF	TGCGCCAGCAGCCCAGGGACTAGCGGGAGGGGCTATAATGAGCAGTTCTTC
TRBD1	TRBV4-3	TRBJ2-7	.	CASSIQGGSYEQYF	TGCGCCAGCAGTATACAGGGGGGATCCTACGAGCAGTACTTC
.	TRBV5-1	TRBJ2-3	.	CASSLDLGKGTDTQYF	TGCGCCAGCAGCTTGGATCTAGGGAAGGGCACAGATACGCAGTATTTT
.	TRBV11-3	TRBJ2-6	.	CASSSSGTTSGANVLTF	TGTGCCAGCAGCTCCTCCGGGACAACATCTGGGGCCAACGTCCTGACTTTC
TRBD1	TRBV2	TRBJ1-1	few	CASSGQGGDTEAFF	TGTGCCAGCAGTGGACAGGGCGGGGACACTGAAGCTTTCTTT
.	TRBV28	TRBJ2-5	.	CASSLWQAGTRDTQYF	TGTGCCAGCAGTTTATGGCAAGCGGGGACAAGAGATACCCAGTACTTC
TRBD1	TRBV30	TRBJ1-1	.	CAWSPTGALNTEAFF	TGTGCCTGGAGTCCCACAGGGGCCCTAAACACTGAAGCTTTCTTT
TRBD2	TRBV7-2	TRBJ2-3	.	CASSSPGLAGGRTDTQYF	TGTGCCAGCAGCTCCCCGGGACTAGCGGGAGGTCGCACAGATACGCAGTATTTT
TRBD2	TRBV10-2	TRBJ2-5	few	CASSDFGRAQSRPQETQYF	TGCGCCAGCAGTGATTTCGGGAGGGCCCAATCCCGCCCTCAAGAGACCCAGTACTTC
.	TRBV30	TRBJ1-1	few	CAWKGWTEAFF	TGTGCCTGGAAAGGCTGGACTGAAGCTTTCTTT
TRBD1	TRBV28	TRBJ2-2	.	CASSRTGMNTGELFF	TGTGCCAGCAGCCGGACAGGGATGAACACCGGGGAGCTGTTTTTT
.	TRBV2	TRBJ2-3	.	CASSDSASTDTQYF	TGTGCCAGCAGTGACAGTGCTAGCACAGATACGCAGTATTTT
.	TRBV19	TRBJ2-4	.	CASSIGQSSYIQYF	TGTGCCAGTAGTATCGGTCAAAGCAGTTACATTCAGTACTTC
TRBD1	TRBV10-3	TRBJ2-7	.	CAISESGGGYEQYF	TGTGCCATCAGTGAGTCAGGGGGCGGCTACGAGCAGTACTTC
TRBD2	TRBV18	TRBJ2-5	.	CASSSGLAGGPLQETQYF	TGTGCCAGCTCATCGGGACTAGCGGGGGGCCCGCTCCAAGAGACCCAGTACTTC
TRBD1	TRBV30	TRBJ2-3	.	CAWRQTGGNTDTQYF	TGTGCCTGGAGACAGACAGGGGGCAACACAGATACGCAGTATTTT
.	TRBV4-2	TRBJ2-2	.	CASSQEGGSNTGELFF	TGTGCCAGCAGCCAAGAAGGGGGATCGAACACCGGGGAGCTGTTTTTT
.	TRBV11-2	TRBJ2-1	.	CASSWGDNEQFF	TGTGCCAGCAGCTGGGGAGATAATGAGCAGTTCTTC
TRBD1	TRBV6-5	TRBJ1-4	.	CASRRQGPNEKLFF	TGTGCCAGCAGGAGACAGGGACCGAATGAAAAACTGTTTTTT
.	TRBV6-6	TRBJ1-3	.	CASSRSGNTIYF	TGTGCCAGCAGTAGAAGTGGAAACACCATATATTTT